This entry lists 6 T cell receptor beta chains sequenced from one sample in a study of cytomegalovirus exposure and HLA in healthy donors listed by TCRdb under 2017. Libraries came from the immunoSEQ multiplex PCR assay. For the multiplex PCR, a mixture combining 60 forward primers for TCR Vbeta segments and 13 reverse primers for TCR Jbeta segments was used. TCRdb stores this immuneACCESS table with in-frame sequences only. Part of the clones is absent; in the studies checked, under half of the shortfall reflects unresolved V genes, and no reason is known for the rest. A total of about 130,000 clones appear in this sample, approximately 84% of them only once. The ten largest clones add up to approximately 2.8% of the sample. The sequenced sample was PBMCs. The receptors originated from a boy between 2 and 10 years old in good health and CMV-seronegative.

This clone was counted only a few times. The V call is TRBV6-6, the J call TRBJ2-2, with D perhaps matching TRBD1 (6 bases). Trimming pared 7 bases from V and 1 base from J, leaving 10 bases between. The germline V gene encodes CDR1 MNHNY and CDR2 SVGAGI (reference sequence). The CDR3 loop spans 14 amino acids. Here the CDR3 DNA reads TGTGCCAGCACCGGCAGGGGGAACACCGGGGAGCTGTTTTTT. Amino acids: CASTGRGNTGELFF.

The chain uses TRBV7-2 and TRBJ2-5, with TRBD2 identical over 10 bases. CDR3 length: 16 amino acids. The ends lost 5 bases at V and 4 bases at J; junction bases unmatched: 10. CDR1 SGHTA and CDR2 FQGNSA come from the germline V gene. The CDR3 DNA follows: TGTGCCAGCAGCCAACAGAGCGGGGGGGTTCCAGAGACCCAGTACTTC. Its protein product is CASSQQSGGVPETQYF.

The CDR3 spells CASSRMGLVDEWKTQYF. In DNA form, the CDR3 reads TGTGCCAGCAGCCGAATGGGACTAGTCGACGAGTGGAAGACCCAGTACTTC. V usage is TRBV7-2 and J usage is TRBJ2-5; TRBD2 matches at 8 bases. V gave up 5 bases and J gave up 6 bases; unmatched junction bases: 17. From germline, CDR1 is SGHTA and CDR2 FQGNSA. The CDR3 has 17 residues.

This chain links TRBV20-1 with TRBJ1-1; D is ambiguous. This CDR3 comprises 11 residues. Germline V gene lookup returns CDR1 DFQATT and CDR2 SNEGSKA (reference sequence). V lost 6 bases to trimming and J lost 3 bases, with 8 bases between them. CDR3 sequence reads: CSAAQDTEAFF. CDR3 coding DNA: TGCAGTGCCGCACAAGACACTGAAGCTTTCTTT.

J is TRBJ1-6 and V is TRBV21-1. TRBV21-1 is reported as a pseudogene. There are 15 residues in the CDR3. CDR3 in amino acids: CASKREGSWDSPLHF. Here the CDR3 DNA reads TGTGCCAGCAAACGAGAGGGCTCTTGGGATTCACCCCTCCACTTT.

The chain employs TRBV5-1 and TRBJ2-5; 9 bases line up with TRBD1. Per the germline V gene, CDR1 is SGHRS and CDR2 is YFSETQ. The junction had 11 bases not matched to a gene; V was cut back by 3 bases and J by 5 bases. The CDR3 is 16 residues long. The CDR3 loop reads CASSSVTGGGEETQYF. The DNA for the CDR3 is TGCGCCAGCAGCTCCGTAACAGGGGGCGGAGAGGAGACCCAGTACTTC.